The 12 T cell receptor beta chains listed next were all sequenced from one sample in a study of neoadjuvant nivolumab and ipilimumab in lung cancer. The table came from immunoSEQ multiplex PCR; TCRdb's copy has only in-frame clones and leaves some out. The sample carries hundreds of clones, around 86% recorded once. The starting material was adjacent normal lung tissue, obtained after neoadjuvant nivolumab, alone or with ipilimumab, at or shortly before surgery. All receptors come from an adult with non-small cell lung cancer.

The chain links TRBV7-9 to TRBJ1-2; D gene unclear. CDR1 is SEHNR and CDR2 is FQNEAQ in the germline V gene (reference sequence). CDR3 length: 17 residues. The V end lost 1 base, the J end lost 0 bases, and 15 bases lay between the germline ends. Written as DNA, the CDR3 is TGTGCCAGCAGCTTAGTCCGGCCCGACCAAGCTAACTATGGCTACACCTTC. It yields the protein CASSLVRPDQANYGYTF.

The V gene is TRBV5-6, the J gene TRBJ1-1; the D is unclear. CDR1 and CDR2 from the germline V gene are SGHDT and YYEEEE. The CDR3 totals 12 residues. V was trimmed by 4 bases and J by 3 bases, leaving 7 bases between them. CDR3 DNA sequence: TGTGCCAGCAGCGGACGCTACACTGAAGCTTTCTTT. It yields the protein CASSGRYTEAFF.

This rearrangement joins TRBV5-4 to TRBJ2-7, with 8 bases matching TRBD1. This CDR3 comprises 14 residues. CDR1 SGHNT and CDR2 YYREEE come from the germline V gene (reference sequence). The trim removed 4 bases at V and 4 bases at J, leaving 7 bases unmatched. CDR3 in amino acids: CASSLDRVSYEQYF. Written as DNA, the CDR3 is TGTGCCAGCAGCCTGGACAGGGTGAGTTACGAGCAGTACTTC.

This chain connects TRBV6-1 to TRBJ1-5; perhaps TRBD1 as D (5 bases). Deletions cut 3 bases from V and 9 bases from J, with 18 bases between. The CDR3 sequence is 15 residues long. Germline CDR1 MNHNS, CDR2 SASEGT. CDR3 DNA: TGTGCCAGCAGTGAGCCGGGGACCGGAGCTGGGCCCCAGCATTTT. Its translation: CASSEPGTGAGPQHF.

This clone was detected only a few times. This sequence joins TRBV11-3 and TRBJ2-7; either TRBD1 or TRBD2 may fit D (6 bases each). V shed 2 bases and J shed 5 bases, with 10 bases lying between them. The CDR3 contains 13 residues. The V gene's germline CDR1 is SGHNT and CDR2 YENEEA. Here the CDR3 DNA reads TGTGCCAGCAGCTTAAGGGGGGTGAACGAGCAGTACTTC. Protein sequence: CASSLRGVNEQYF.

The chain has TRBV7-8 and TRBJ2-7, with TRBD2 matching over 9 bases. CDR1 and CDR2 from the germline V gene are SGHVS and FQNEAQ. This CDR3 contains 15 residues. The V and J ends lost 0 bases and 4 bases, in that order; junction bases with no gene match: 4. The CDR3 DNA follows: TGTGCCAGCAGCTTAGCTAGCGGGAGAGGGTACGAGCAGTACTTC. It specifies CASSLASGRGYEQYF.

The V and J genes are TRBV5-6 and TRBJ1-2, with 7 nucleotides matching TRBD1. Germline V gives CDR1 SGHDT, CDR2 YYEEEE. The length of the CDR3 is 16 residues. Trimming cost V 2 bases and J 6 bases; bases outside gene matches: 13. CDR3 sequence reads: CASSFVGREGADGYTF. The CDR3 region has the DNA TGTGCCAGCAGCTTTGTGGGGCGGGAGGGGGCTGATGGCTACACCTTC.

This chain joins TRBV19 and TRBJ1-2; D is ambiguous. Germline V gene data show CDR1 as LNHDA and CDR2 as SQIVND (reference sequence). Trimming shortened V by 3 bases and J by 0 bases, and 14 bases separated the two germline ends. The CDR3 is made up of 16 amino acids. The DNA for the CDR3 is TGTGCCAGTAGTATCGGGCAGCAGTTAGCTAACTATGGCTACACCTTC. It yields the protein CASSIGQQLANYGYTF.

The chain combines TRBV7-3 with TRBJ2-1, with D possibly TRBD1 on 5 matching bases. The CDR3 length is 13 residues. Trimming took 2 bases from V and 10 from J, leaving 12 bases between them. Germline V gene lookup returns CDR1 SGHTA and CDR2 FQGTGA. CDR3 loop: CASSLQGSGEQFF. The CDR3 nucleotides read TGTGCCAGCAGCTTACAGGGTTCTGGAGAGCAGTTCTTC.

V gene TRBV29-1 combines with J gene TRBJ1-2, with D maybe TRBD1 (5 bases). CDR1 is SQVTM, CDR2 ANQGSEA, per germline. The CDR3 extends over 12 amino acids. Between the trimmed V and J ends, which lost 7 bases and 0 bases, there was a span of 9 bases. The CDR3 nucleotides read TGCAGCGGAGGGGAAGCTAACTATGGCTACACCTTC. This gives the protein CSGGEANYGYTF. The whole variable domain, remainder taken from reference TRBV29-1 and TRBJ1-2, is SAVISQKPSRDICQRGTSLTIQCQVDSQVTMMFWYRQQPGQSLTLIATANQGSEATYESGFVIDKFPISRPNLTFSTLTVSNMSPEDSSIYLCSGGEANYGYTFGSGTRLTVV.

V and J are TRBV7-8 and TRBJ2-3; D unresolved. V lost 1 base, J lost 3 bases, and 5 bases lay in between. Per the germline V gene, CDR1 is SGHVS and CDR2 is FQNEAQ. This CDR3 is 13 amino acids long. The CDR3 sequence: CASSLVLTDTQYF. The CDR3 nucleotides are TGTGCCAGCAGCTTAGTATTAACAGATACGCAGTATTTT.

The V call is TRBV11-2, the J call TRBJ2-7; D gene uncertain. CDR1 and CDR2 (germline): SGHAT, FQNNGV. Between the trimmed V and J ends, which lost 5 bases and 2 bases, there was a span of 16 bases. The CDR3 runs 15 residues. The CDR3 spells CASSPYPDPAYEQYF. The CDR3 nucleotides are TGTGCCAGCAGCCCCTACCCGGACCCTGCCTACGAGCAGTACTTC.